Listed below are T cell receptor beta chains from one sample, sequenced in a study of cytomegalovirus exposure and HLA in healthy donors. The protocol was immunoSEQ multiplex PCR, while the TCRdb copy is restricted to in-frame clones and leaves out a portion. The repertoire holds fewer than 400,000 clones, roughly 90% seen once, with 0.9% to 1% in the top ten. Sequencing was performed on PBMCs. Source of these receptors: a man aged 30-40 years in good health and CMV-seronegative. Each CDR3 is given with its conserved first and last residue. Each record gives: V gene, D gene, J gene, clone size, CDR3 DNA, CDR3 protein. A D gene is named only where the DNA matches it firmly. Not every row has a clone size; where given, it reads once, few, many or a size class.

>TRBV7-8|-|TRBJ2-7|-
TGTGCCAGCAGCTTAGTCGGGGGCTCCTACGAGCAGTACTTC
CASSLVGGSYEQYF
>TRBV6-6|-|TRBJ2-7|-
TGTGCCAGCAGTTATTCCCTAGACGGCCAGTACGAGCAGTACTTC
CASSYSLDGQYEQYF
>TRBV11-3|-|TRBJ2-5|-
TGTGCCAGCACCACCGGCGGTGCGGGGGCGGTGGAGACCCAGTACTTC
CASTTGGAGAVETQYF
>TRBV10-1|TRBD1|TRBJ1-2|-
TGCGCCAGCAGCCCGACAGGGAACTATGGCTACACCTTC
CASSPTGNYGYTF
>TRBV19|TRBD1|TRBJ2-6|-
TGTGCCAGTAGCCCTTCCAGGGGGTCCAGGGATGCCGGGGCCAACGTCCTGACTTTC
CASSPSRGSRDAGANVLTF
>TRBV4-3|-|TRBJ1-6|-
TGCGCCAGCAGCCAAGGCAACAGGGACAATTCACCCCTCCACTTT
CASSQGNRDNSPLHF
>TRBV5-1|-|TRBJ1-3|-
TGCGCCAGCAGCTTGGACAGGCTCTCTGGAAACACCATATATTTT
CASSLDRLSGNTIYF
>TRBV6-5|-|TRBJ1-4|-
TGTGCCAGCAGTTACAAGCCGGGAACAACTAATGAAAAACTGTTTTTT
CASSYKPGTTNEKLFF
>TRBV5-6|TRBD2|TRBJ2-2|-
TGTGCCAGCAGCTTGGGACTAGCGGGGGAGACCGGGGAGCTGTTTTTT
CASSLGLAGETGELFF
>TRBV16|-|TRBJ2-7|-
TGTGCCAGCAGTCGGAGGGGACAGTGGACTTCCTACGAGCAGTACTTC
CASSRRGQWTSYEQYF
>TRBV4-1|-|TRBJ2-5|-
TGCGCCAGCAGCCAAGGACCAGGGCCAAACCAAGAGACCCAGTACTTC
CASSQGPGPNQETQYF
>TRBV25-1|-|TRBJ2-6|-
TGTGCCAGCAGTGAACAGGGGACCGGGGCCAACGTCCTGACTTTC
CASSEQGTGANVLTF
>TRBV4-1|TRBD1|TRBJ1-6|few
TGCGCCAGCAGCCAAGAGGACAGGGCGGCGGCACCCCTCCACTTT
CASSQEDRAAAPLHF
>TRBV4-1|-|TRBJ1-5|-
TGCGCCAGCAGCCACTATGGTTCGGGGGGGCGGAATCAGCCCCAGCATTTT
CASSHYGSGGRNQPQHF
>TRBV9|TRBD1|TRBJ1-1|-
TGTGCCAGCAGCGTACGGGACAGGGGCACTGAAGCTTTCTTT
CASSVRDRGTEAFF
>TRBV29-1|-|TRBJ1-1|-
TGCAGCGTTGGTTGGGGGGGGTTCGAGTCTTTCTTT
CSVGWGGFESFF
>TRBV11-3|-|TRBJ1-1|-
TGTGCCAGCAGCCTAGCCGGGACAACTGAAGCTTTCTTT
CASSLAGTTEAFF
>TRBV29-1|TRBD1|TRBJ2-3|-
TGCAGCGCCGGACAGGGGACAGATACGCAGTATTTT
CSAGQGTDTQYF
>TRBV30|TRBD1|TRBJ1-4|-
TGTGCCTGGGCAGCGCTTCTACAGGGGAAACTGTTTTTT
CAWAALLQGKLFF
>TRBV6-1|-|TRBJ2-7|-
TGTGCCAGCAGTGAAACCCTCGGGGGACTTGAGCAATACTTC
CASSETLGGLEQYF
>TRBV2|-|TRBJ1-5|-
TGTGCCAGCAGCCGAGAATATAGCAATCAGCCCCAGCATTTT
CASSREYSNQPQHF
>TRBV9|TRBD1|TRBJ2-5|-
TGTGCCAGCAGCGGCTACAAGACAGGGTTCCGCCAAGAGACCCAGTACTTC
CASSGYKTGFRQETQYF
>TRBV10-3|-|TRBJ1-2|-
TGTGCCATCAGTGAGACAGGGAACTATGGCTACACCTTC
CAISETGNYGYTF
>TRBV9|TRBD1|TRBJ1-3|-
TGTGCCAGCAGCGGATCAAGGACAGGGGCCGGAAACACCATATATTTT
CASSGSRTGAGNTIYF
>TRBV7-2|-|TRBJ2-7|-
TGTGCCAGCAGCTCAGGGACTTCCTCCTACGAGCAGTACTTC
CASSSGTSSYEQYF
>TRBV27|-|TRBJ1-6|-
TGTGCCAGCAGTTCGAGCTCCTATAATTCACCCCTCCACTTT
CASSSSSYNSPLHF
>TRBV6-1|TRBD2|TRBJ2-1|-
TGTGCCAGCAGAACTAGCGGGGAAGGCAATGAGCAGTTCTTC
CASRTSGEGNEQFF
>TRBV20-1|-|TRBJ2-5|-
TGCAGTGCGCCGAGGAAGGAGACCCAGTACTTC
CSAPRKETQYF
>TRBV12-5|TRBD1|TRBJ2-3|-
TGTGCTAGTGGTTCCTACAGGGGGACAGATACGCAGTATTTT
CASGSYRGTDTQYF
>TRBV4-1|-|TRBJ2-2|-
TGCGCCAGCACTGGGCAGAACACCGGGGAGCTGTTTTTT
CASTGQNTGELFF
>TRBV6-5|-|TRBJ1-2|few
TGTGCCAGCACCGCAGGGAGGGCGTATGGCTACACCTTC
CASTAGRAYGYTF
>TRBV11-3|-|TRBJ2-7|-
TGTGCCAGCAGCTCCTCAGGGTACGAGCAGTACTTC
CASSSSGYEQYF
>TRBV4-1|TRBD1|TRBJ2-3|-
TGCGCCAGCAGCTACCCAGACAGGGGGACCACAGATACGCAGTATTTT
CASSYPDRGTTDTQYF
>TRBV27|-|TRBJ2-2|-
TGTGCCAGCAGTTGGCAGGCTGCCGGGGAGCTGTTTTTT
CASSWQAAGELFF
>TRBV2|TRBD1|TRBJ1-4|-
TGTGCCAGAAGGGTCCGAACAGGGGTCCTCGGTGAAAAACTGTTTTTT
CARRVRTGVLGEKLFF
>TRBV27|-|TRBJ2-7|-
TGTGCCAGCAGTTCCCGAGGTGGAGCTTCTTCCTACGAGCAGTACTTC
CASSSRGGASSYEQYF
>TRBV9|-|TRBJ1-1|-
TGTGCCAGCAGCGTAACAGGAATCACTGAAGCTTTCTTT
CASSVTGITEAFF
>TRBV5-5|TRBD1|TRBJ2-7|-
TGTGCCAGCAGCTTGAGAACAGGGGGATTTGGGGAGCAGTACTTC
CASSLRTGGFGEQYF
>TRBV30|TRBD1|TRBJ1-1|-
TGTGCCTGGGAGGACAGGGAGAGCACTGAAGCTTTCTTT
CAWEDRESTEAFF
>TRBV7-2|-|TRBJ2-7|-
TGTGCCAGCAGCTTCGGTGGACGCGGGACCTACGAGCAGTACTTC
CASSFGGRGTYEQYF
>TRBV29-1|TRBD1|TRBJ1-1|-
TGCGGAGGGGGCGAGAACACTGAAGCTTTCTTT
CGGGENTEAFF
>TRBV7-9|-|TRBJ2-7|-
TGTGCCAGCAGCTTAGTTGCTAGCTCCCACGAGCAGTACTTC
CASSLVASSHEQYF
>TRBV7-9|TRBD2|TRBJ2-5|-
TGTGCCAGCAGCTTAAGCGGGACTAGCGTTATAACCCAGTACTTC
CASSLSGTSVITQYF
>TRBV11-1|-|TRBJ2-7|-
TGTGCCAGCAGCTTAATGGACAGTGGCTACGAGCAGTACTTC
CASSLMDSGYEQYF
>TRBV2|-|TRBJ1-2|few
TGTGCCAGCAGTGAAGCGGGGAGGGCTCGGGATGGCTACACCTTC
CASSEAGRARDGYTF
>TRBV6-6|TRBD2|TRBJ2-1|once
TGTGCCAGCAGGGGGACTAGCGGGGACAATGAGCAGTTCTTC
CASRGTSGDNEQFF
>TRBV7-9|TRBD2|TRBJ2-5|-
TGTGCCAGCAGTTCAAGTCTAGCGGGGGCAGAGACCCAGTACTTC
CASSSSLAGAETQYF
>TRBV27|-|TRBJ1-6|-
TGTGCCAGCAGTACAGTTTATAATTCACCCCTTCACTTT
CASSTVYNSPLHF
>TRBV6-6|TRBD1|TRBJ1-2|-
TGTGCCAGCAGTTGGGGGACAGGGGGTAGCTATGGCTACACCTTC
CASSWGTGGSYGYTF
>TRBV29-1|-|TRBJ2-3|-
TGCAGCGTTGAAGGCGGCTCACGAGGCGCAGATACGCAGTATTTT
CSVEGGSRGADTQYF